Below are 10 T cell receptor beta chains sequenced from a single sample in a study of breast tumors, draining lymph nodes, adjacent tissues. The lymph nodes were axillary draining lymph nodes from breast cancer patients. TCRdb used MiXCR to reprocess the multiplex PCR reads, holding one entry per CDR3 protein. The repertoire has some 120,000 distinct CDR3 sequences, roughly 21% of them found once; the top ten carry 3% to 4%. Sequencing was done on a sample of axillary lymph node tissue. The source is a female donor with breast cancer. Some clones in this sample may be carry-over from other donors' samples.

This clonotype was seen many times. V is TRBV27 and J is TRBJ2-1; 7 positions agree with TRBD2. Losses at the gene ends were 0 bases for V and 4 bases for J; bases not matched to a gene: 9. Germline lookup yields CDR1 MNHEY and CDR2 SMNVEV (reference sequence). This CDR3 is built from 17 residues. CDR3 in amino acids: CASSLSSWRERYNEQFF. CDR3 in DNA: TGTGCCAGCAGTTTATCTAGTTGGCGGGAGAGGTACAATGAGCAGTTCTTC.

This clonotype was picked up many times. CDR3 DNA sequence: TGCAGTGCTAGAGTAAAGGGACTAGATGATTTCTGGGAGACCCAGTACTTC. Its protein product is CSARVKGLDDFWETQYF. This sequence joins TRBV20-1 and TRBJ2-5; 8 bases match TRBD2. This CDR3 is 17 amino acids long. Per the germline V gene, CDR1 is DFQATT and CDR2 is SNEGSKA (reference sequence). Trimming removed 1 base from V and 5 bases from J; junction bases left unmatched: 15.

For this clonotype: This may be a read error: a much more frequent sequence differs by one nucleotide. The V gene is TRBV25-1, the J gene TRBJ1-3; D remains ambiguous. The CDR3 is 14 residues long. Germline V lookup: CDR1 MGHDK, CDR2 SYGVNS. The CDR3 DNA sequence: TGTGCCAGCAGTGACGGGAACTCTGGAAACAGCATATATTTT. Translation gives CASSDGNSGNSIYF.

The chain uses TRBV6-6 and TRBJ1-5; D is perhaps TRBD1 (5 bases). Germline CDR1 and CDR2: MNHNY and SVGAGI (reference sequence). Between the trimmed V and J ends, which lost 7 bases and 0 bases, there was a span of 10 bases. CDR3 length: 14 amino acids. The CDR3 spells CASTKDSSNQPQHF. As DNA, the CDR3 is TGTGCCAGCACTAAAGACAGTAGCAATCAGCCCCAGCATTTT.

This clonotype was observed many times. The V gene is TRBV15, the J gene TRBJ1-2, with TRBD1 identical over 7 bases. This CDR3 has 14 residues. V gave up 4 bases and J gave up 8 bases; unmatched junction bases: 10. Per the germline V gene, CDR1 is LNHNV and CDR2 is YYDKDF (reference sequence). CDR3 bases: TGTGCCACCAGCAACCGCTTCGGGACAGAGGGCTACACCTTC. Translated, it gives CATSNRFGTEGYTF.

This clonotype was found many times. The chain couples TRBV9 to TRBJ1-4; 7 bases are shared with TRBD1. After removal of 3 bases from V and 4 bases from J, the junction contained 12 bases not matched to a gene. Germline V gene data show CDR1 as SGDLS and CDR2 as YYNGEE. The CDR3 spans 17 residues. The chain's CDR3 is CASSGSRDREVNEKLFF. The CDR3, as DNA: TGTGCCAGCAGCGGCTCACGAGACAGGGAAGTTAATGAAAAACTGTTTTTT.

The table lists this clonotype with many counts. CDR3 in DNA: TGTGCCAGCGGGACTAGCGGGGGGTCGGGCACAGATACGCAGTATTTT. Its translation: CASGTSGGSGTDTQYF. The gene calls are TRBV6-5 and TRBJ2-3, with 15 bases identical to TRBD2. Germline V gene data show CDR1 as MNHEY and CDR2 as SVGAGI. The CDR3 totals 16 residues. Trimming at V came to 8 bases and at J to 1 base, leaving 4 bases not matched to a gene.

There are many counts of this clonotype. The V and J genes are TRBV5-1 and TRBJ1-2, with D hard to call. The V end lost 0 bases, the J end lost 1 base, and 7 bases lay between the germline ends. CDR3 size: 14 residues. CDR1 is SGHRS and CDR2 is YFSETQ in the germline V gene. Written as DNA, the CDR3 is TGCGCCAGCAGCTTGGCTCAGAATAACTATGGCTACACCTTC. It specifies CASSLAQNNYGYTF.

The J gene is TRBJ1-4, the V gene TRBV28; D is unclear. The CDR3 extends over 11 amino acids. The V end lost 6 bases, the J end lost 5 bases, and 4 bases lay between the germline ends. Germline CDR1 is MDHEN and CDR2 is SYDVKM. CDR3 sequence (DNA): TGTGCCAGCAGCAGGAATGAAAAACTGTTTTTT. It specifies CASSRNEKLFF.

The CDR3 protein is CASSYRLTSGGPNQDIQYF. CDR3 DNA: TGCGCCAGCAGCTATAGACTGACTAGCGGGGGGCCAAATCAGGACATTCAGTACTTC. The chain links TRBV4-1 to TRBJ2-4, with 13 bases lining up with TRBD2. This CDR3 has 19 amino acids. Germline CDR1 reads MGHRA; CDR2 reads YSYEKL. The V and J ends lost 5 bases and 8 bases, in that order; junction bases with no gene match: 18.